This TCR beta chain appears in the sequencing data of a study of STAT5B mutations in CD4+ large granular lymphocyte leukemia. Comment on this clone: Its specificity is not known.

CDR3 length: 17 amino acids. V dropped 0 bases and J dropped 2 bases, with 17 bases sitting between them. The germline gives CDR1 SGDLS, CDR2 YYNGEE. Assay: immunoSEQ multiplex PCR; the TCRdb copy retains only in-frame clones and omits some. The sample holds tens of thousands of clones; roughly 70% are singletons and the top ten take about 2.1%. Study-level points and caveats: 8/27 top patient clones versus 2/35 control clones were TRBV06-family. Main leukemic clonotypes were patient-specific, but 25% appeared at low frequency elsewhere. Higher CD4+ than CD8+ T-LGLL clonality might reflect small sample size.

The specimen sequenced was CD4+ T cells from blood buffy coats. The chain has TRBV9 and TRBJ1-2; tentative D call: TRBD1 (6 bases). This TCR derives from a human donor in good health. DNA of the CDR3: TGTGCCAGCAGCGTAGAAGGCCCCGGACAGACCAACTATGGCTACACCTTC. Translated: CASSVEGPGQTNYGYTF.